This T cell receptor (beta chain) is from a study of blood T cell repertoires in COVID-19. Sequenced by immunoSEQ multiplex PCR; TCRdb stores in-frame clones only, minus some. Of about 400,000 clones listed, about 89% are singletons. Trimming cost V 6 bases and J 4 bases, with 10 bases left between them. Germline loops: CDR1 SNHLY, CDR2 FYNNEI. The CDR3 is 13 amino acids. Sequencing was carried out using peripheral blood. The TCR comes from a woman between 25 and 40 years old with acute or convalescent COVID-19. The V gene is TRBV2, the J gene TRBJ1-5; no firm D call. This chain's CDR3 is CASRTEANQPQHF. The CDR3 coding sequence is TGTGCCAGCAGGACCGAAGCGAATCAGCCCCAGCATTTT.